These T cell receptor beta chains were read from a single sample in a study of Ad26.COV2.S vaccination and SARS-CoV-2 variants. Method: immunoSEQ multiplex PCR; TCRdb's copy keeps in-frame clones and lacks some. The sample holds roughly 100,000 clones; roughly 75% are singletons and the top ten take roughly 17%. The input for sequencing was peripheral blood, taken after recovery from COVID-19. All receptors come from a human donor who had recovered from COVID-19. The CDR3 runs from the conserved cysteine through the conserved F or W. D genes are given only for firm matches. The size entry is marked missing in some rows and otherwise reads once, few, many or a size class.

DNA	CDR3	J	D	size	V
TGTGCCAGTAGCCTCGGGGGAGCTATCAATCAGCCCCAGCATTTT	CASSLGGAINQPQHF	TRBJ1-5	NA	NA	TRBV19
TGTGCCAGCAGCTTGGACCAAGTGACTGAAGCTTTCTTT	CASSLDQVTEAFF	TRBJ1-1	NA	NA	TRBV7-9
TGTGCCAGTAGCCTCCAGAACGGGGAGCTGTTTTTT	CASSLQNGELFF	TRBJ2-2	NA	NA	TRBV19
TGTGCCAGCAGCTTAGAAGGGGTTAGCAATCAGCCCCAGCATTTT	CASSLEGVSNQPQHF	TRBJ1-5	NA	NA	TRBV7-2
TGTGCCAGCAGCTTAATTGGGGGGAATGTTGGGACTGAAGCTTTCTTT	CASSLIGGNVGTEAFF	TRBJ1-1	NA	NA	TRBV7-2
TGTGCCAGCAGCTTAAATCAGGGGGACACTGAAGCTTTCTTT	CASSLNQGDTEAFF	TRBJ1-1	TRBD1	NA	TRBV7-3
TGTGCCAGCAGCCCGGGGGCAGGATACGAGCAGTACTTC	CASSPGAGYEQYF	TRBJ2-7	NA	NA	TRBV7-9
TGCGCCAGCACCCCCAGGGGTTTCACTGAAGCTTTCTTT	CASTPRGFTEAFF	TRBJ1-1	NA	NA	TRBV5-1
TGTGCCAGCAGTTACTCTAAGTACGACAGAAACACTGAAGCTTTCTTT	CASSYSKYDRNTEAFF	TRBJ1-1	NA	NA	TRBV6-5
TGCGCCAGCAGTGAGGTGCGGGGGGACTCCTACGAGCAGTACTTC	CASSEVRGDSYEQYF	TRBJ2-7	TRBD2	once	TRBV10-1
TGTGCCAGCAGCTTGGACATGAGGGGTAGGACCTACGAGCAGTACTTC	CASSLDMRGRTYEQYF	TRBJ2-7	NA	NA	TRBV5-5
TGTGCCAGCAGCTCCTTAGAAACAGGGGGGGGTCACCCCTCTATTAACACCGGGGAGCTGTTTTTT	CASSSLETGGGHPSINTGELFF	TRBJ2-2	NA	NA	TRBV21-1
TGCAGCGTCCCCGGACAGGGTCAAGGGTGCACCTTC	CSVPGQGQGCTF	TRBJ1-2	TRBD1	NA	TRBV29-1
TGTGCCACCAGTGACTTTCAGGGCTACAATGAGCAGTTCTTC	CATSDFQGYNEQFF	TRBJ2-1	NA	NA	TRBV24-1
TGTGCCAGCTCACCAAGGAGTCAGAGCACAGATACGCAGTATTTT	CASSPRSQSTDTQYF	TRBJ2-3	NA	NA	TRBV18
TGTGCCAGCAGTGAGACTATTCCGAGCTCCTACAATGAGCAGTTCTTC	CASSETIPSSYNEQFF	TRBJ2-1	NA	few	TRBV2
TGTGCCAGCAGCTTAGGGACACCGGGGGAGACCCAGTACTTC	CASSLGTPGETQYF	TRBJ2-5	NA	NA	TRBV11-2
TGTGCCAGCAGAATGGGACTTACAGAACCTAATGAAAAACTGTTTTTT	CASRMGLTEPNEKLFF	TRBJ1-4	NA	NA	TRBV6-6
TGTGCCAGCAGCCAAGAAAAAGGGTGGGCAGGGGGCACTGAAGCTTTCTTT	CASSQEKGWAGGTEAFF	TRBJ1-1	TRBD1	NA	TRBV4-2
TGTGCCAGCAGCCAAGATCACAGGGCAGATACGCAGTATTTT	CASSQDHRADTQYF	TRBJ2-3	NA	NA	TRBV3-1/TRBV3-2
TGTGCCAGCAGCTCGGGTGGGCGATACGAGCAGTACTTC	CASSSGGRYEQYF	TRBJ2-7	NA	NA	TRBV9
TGTGCCAGCAGCTTAAGCCAAAGGGGGGACACTGAAGCTTTCTTT	CASSLSQRGDTEAFF	TRBJ1-1	NA	once	TRBV6-5
TGTGCCAGCAGGAGTTCTGGGGCCAACGTCCTGACTTTC	CASRSSGANVLTF	TRBJ2-6	NA	NA	TRBV12-3/TRBV12-4
TGCGCCAGCAGTGAGCCAGATGATATCGAGACCCAGTACTTC	CASSEPDDIETQYF	TRBJ2-5	NA	NA	TRBV10-1
TGTGCCAGCAGCCAAGATTTGGTTCTAGCTTTCTTT	CASSQDLVLAFF	TRBJ1-1	NA	NA	TRBV14
TGTGCCAGCAGTGAAGGTCTAGGGACAGCAGATACGCAGTATTTT	CASSEGLGTADTQYF	TRBJ2-3	TRBD1	NA	TRBV6-1
TGTGCCAGCAGCCCCGGACTTGGGGGGCTAGGAAACACCATATATTTT	CASSPGLGGLGNTIYF	TRBJ1-3	NA	NA	TRBV9
TGTGCCAGCAGTTTCGGGGCGGGGGGCTATGGCTACACCTTC	CASSFGAGGYGYTF	TRBJ1-2	NA	NA	TRBV28
TGTGCCAGCAGCTCTGGGCAGGGCTATGGCTACACCTTC	CASSSGQGYGYTF	TRBJ1-2	NA	NA	TRBV7-6
TGTGCCAGCAGCTTGGGTATTACCGGGACTGAAGCTTTCTTT	CASSLGITGTEAFF	TRBJ1-1	NA	NA	TRBV5-6
TGTGCCAGCAGTTCCCTCCCCATGTACGAGCAGTACTTC	CASSSLPMYEQYF	TRBJ2-7	NA	NA	TRBV27
TGTGCCAGCAGCGGGGGTAACATTCAGTACTTC	CASSGGNIQYF	TRBJ2-4	NA	NA	TRBV9
TGTGCCAGCAGCCAAGACGCTCGGGGGTACGAGCAGTACTTC	CASSQDARGYEQYF	TRBJ2-7	NA	NA	TRBV3-1/TRBV3-2
TGTGCCAGCAGCTCTCTCGTCGGAACAGATACGCAGTATTTT	CASSSLVGTDTQYF	TRBJ2-3	NA	NA	TRBV7-9
TGTGCCAGTACGACCCTATTCGAGGGGATATCGCATGGCTACACCTTC	CASTTLFEGISHGYTF	TRBJ1-2	NA	NA	TRBV19
TGTGCCTGGGAGTCCGCGAACACCGGGGAGCTGTTTTTT	CAWESANTGELFF	TRBJ2-2	NA	NA	TRBV30
TGCGCCAGCAGCTTCGGGACAGGGCGGACCGGGGAGCTGTTTTTT	CASSFGTGRTGELFF	TRBJ2-2	TRBD1	NA	TRBV5-1
TGTGCCAGCAGCCCCCCCGGGACGGGTTCTTTCGAGCAGTACTTC	CASSPPGTGSFEQYF	TRBJ2-7	NA	few	TRBV7-9
TGTGCCAGCAGTCAGGGACAGGGGCGGAATGAAAAACTGTTTTTT	CASSQGQGRNEKLFF	TRBJ1-4	TRBD1	once	TRBV27
TGTGCCAGCAGCCAAGTGCTAGCGGGGGGCCTAGGCCAGGTTGAGCAGTACTTC	CASSQVLAGGLGQVEQYF	TRBJ2-7	TRBD2	NA	TRBV3-1/TRBV3-2
TGTGCCAGCAGTGGATATGCATCCTACGAGCAGTACTTC	CASSGYASYEQYF	TRBJ2-7	NA	NA	TRBV2